The clone carrying this TCR beta chain was seen a few times. Its antigen is unidentified. This record belongs to a study of CD8+ T cells in alopecia areata. Overall study findings and caveats: A large proportion of expanded lesional clones were detected persisting in scalp and blood during tofacitinib.

Once RNA had been extracted, it was reverse transcribed into cDNA to act as the sequencing template. TCRdb's table, derived via immunoSEQ multiplex PCR, lists solely in-frame clones and lacks some. Of about 210,000 clones in the sample, under 75% were seen once. Regarding treatment: oral pan-JAK inhibitor, 5-10 mg twice daily. Patients with alopecia areata provided lesional scalp punch biopsies as well as peripheral blood. The germline V gene has CDR1 MNHEY and CDR2 SMNVEV (reference sequence). V gave up 4 bases and J gave up 4 bases; unmatched junction bases: 3. The CDR3 is 15 residues long. The rearrangement uses TRBV27 and TRBJ1-6; 8 bases map to TRBD1. This clonotype originated in a human donor with alopecia areata. The material sequenced was CD4+ T cells sorted from blood, taken at week 4, from a patient treated with tofacitinib. The CDR3, as DNA: TGTGCCAGCAGTTCGGACAGGGCGTATAATTCACCCCTCCACTTT. Residues: CASSSDRAYNSPLHF.